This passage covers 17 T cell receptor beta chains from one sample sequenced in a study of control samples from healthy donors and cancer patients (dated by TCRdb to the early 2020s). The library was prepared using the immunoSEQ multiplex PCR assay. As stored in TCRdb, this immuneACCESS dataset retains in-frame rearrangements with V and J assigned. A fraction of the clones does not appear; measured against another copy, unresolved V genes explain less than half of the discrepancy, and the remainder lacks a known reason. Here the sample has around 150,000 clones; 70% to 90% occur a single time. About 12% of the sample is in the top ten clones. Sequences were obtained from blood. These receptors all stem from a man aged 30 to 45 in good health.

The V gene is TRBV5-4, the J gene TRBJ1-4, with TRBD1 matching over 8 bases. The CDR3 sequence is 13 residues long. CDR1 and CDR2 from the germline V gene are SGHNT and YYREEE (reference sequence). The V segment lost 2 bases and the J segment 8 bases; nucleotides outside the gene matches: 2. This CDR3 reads CASSLQGGEKLFF. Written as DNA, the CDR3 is TGTGCCAGCAGCTTACAGGGGGGGGAAAAACTGTTTTTT.

As DNA, the CDR3 is TGTGCCAGCAGCGTGGGTTGGGTGCTCGGCCAGCCCCAGCATTTT. Its translation: CASSVGWVLGQPQHF. V and J are TRBV9 and TRBJ1-5; D call uncertain. The CDR3 extends over 15 amino acids. Germline V lookup: CDR1 SGDLS, CDR2 YYNGEE. V was pared by 2 bases and J by 7 bases, with 16 bases between. Combining the CDR3 with reference TRBV9 and TRBJ1-5 gives the whole variable domain DSGVTQTPKHLITATGQRVTLRCSPRSGDLSVYWYQQSLDQGLQFLIQYYNGEERAKGNILERFSAQQFPDLHSELNLSSLELGDSALYFCASSVGWVLGQPQHFGDGTRLSIL.

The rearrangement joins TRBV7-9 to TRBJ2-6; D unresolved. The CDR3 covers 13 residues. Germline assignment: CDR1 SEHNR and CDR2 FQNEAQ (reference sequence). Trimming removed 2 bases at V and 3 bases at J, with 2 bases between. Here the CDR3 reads CASSLNGANVLTF. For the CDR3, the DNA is TGTGCCAGCAGCTTAAATGGGGCCAACGTCCTGACTTTC.

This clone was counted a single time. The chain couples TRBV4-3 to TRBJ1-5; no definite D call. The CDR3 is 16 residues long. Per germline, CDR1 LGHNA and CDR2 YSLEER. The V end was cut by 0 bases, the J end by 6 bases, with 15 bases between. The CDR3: CASSQEWGDEIQPQHF. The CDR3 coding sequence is TGCGCCAGCAGCCAAGAATGGGGAGATGAGATTCAGCCCCAGCATTTT.

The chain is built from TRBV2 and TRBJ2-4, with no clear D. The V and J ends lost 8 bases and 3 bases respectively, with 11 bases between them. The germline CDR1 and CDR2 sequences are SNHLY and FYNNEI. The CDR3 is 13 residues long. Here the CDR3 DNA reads TGTGCCAGCCAACTTGACGGCAAAAACATTCAGTACTTC. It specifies CASQLDGKNIQYF.

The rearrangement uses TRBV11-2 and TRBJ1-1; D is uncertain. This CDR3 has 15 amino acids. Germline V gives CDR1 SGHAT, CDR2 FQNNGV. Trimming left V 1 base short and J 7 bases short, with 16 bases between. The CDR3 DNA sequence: TGTGCCAGCAGCTTAGTCCGGAACCGCGGTGATGAAGCTTTCTTT. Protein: CASSLVRNRGDEAFF.

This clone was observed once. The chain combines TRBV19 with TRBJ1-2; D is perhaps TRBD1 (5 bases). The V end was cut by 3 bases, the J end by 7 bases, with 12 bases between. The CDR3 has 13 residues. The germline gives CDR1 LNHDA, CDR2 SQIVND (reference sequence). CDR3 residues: CASSMGRVGGYTF. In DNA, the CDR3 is TGTGCCAGTAGTATGGGCAGGGTAGGTGGCTACACCTTC.

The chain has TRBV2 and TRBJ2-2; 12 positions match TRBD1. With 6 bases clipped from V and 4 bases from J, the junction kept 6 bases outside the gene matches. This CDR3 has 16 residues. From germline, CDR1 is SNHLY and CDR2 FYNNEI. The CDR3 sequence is CASSPGQGAFTGELFF. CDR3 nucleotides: TGTGCCAGCAGCCCGGGACAGGGGGCCTTCACCGGGGAGCTGTTTTTT.

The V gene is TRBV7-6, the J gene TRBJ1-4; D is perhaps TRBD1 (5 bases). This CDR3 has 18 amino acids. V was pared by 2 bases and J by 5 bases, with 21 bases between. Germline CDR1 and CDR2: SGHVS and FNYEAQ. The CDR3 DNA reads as TGTGCCAGCAGCTTAAGGGGAACTAGTTTGCAGAACAATGAAAAACTGTTTTTT. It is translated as CASSLRGTSLQNNEKLFF.

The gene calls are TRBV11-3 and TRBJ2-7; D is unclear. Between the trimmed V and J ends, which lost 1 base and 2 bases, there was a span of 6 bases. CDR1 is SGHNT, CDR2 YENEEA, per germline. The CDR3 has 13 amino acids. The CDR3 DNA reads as TGTGCCAGCAGCTTAGCCGAGACCTACGAGCAGTACTTC. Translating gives CASSLAETYEQYF.

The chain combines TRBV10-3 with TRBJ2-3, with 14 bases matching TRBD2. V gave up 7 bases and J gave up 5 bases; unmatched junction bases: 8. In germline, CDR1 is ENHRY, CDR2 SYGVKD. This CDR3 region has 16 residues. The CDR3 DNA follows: TGTGCCATCAAGGGGGGACTAGCGGGAGAGAGAGATACGCAGTATTTT. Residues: CAIKGGLAGERDTQYF.

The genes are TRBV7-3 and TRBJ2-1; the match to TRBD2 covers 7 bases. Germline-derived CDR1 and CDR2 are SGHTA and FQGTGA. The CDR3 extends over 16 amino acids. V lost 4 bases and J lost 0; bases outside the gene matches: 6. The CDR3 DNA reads TGTGCCAGCAGCTCCTCTGGCGGGGGCTCCTACAATGAGCAGTTCTTC. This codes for CASSSSGGGSYNEQFF.

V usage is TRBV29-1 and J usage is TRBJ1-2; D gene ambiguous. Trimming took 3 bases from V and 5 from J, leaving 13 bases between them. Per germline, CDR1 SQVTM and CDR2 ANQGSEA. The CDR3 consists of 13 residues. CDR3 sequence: CSVDSETAYGYTF. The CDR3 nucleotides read TGCAGCGTTGACTCTGAAACAGCATATGGCTACACCTTC.

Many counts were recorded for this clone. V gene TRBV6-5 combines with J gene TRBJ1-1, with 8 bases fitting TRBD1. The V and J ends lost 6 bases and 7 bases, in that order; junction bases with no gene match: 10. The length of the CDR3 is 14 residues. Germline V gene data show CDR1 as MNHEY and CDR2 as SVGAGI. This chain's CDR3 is CASRPQGGDLEAFF. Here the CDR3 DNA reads TGTGCCAGCAGGCCACAGGGGGGGGATCTTGAAGCTTTCTTT.

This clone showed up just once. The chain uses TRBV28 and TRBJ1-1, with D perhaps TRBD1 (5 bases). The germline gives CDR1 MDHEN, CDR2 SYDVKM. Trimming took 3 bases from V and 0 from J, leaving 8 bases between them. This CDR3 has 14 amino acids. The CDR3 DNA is TGTGCCAGCAGTTTTGGCAGGGTGAACACTGAAGCTTTCTTT. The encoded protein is CASSFGRVNTEAFF.

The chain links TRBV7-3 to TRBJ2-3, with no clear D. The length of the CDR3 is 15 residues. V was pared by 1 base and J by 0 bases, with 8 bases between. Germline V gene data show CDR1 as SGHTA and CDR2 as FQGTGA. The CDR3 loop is CASSLNPASTDTQYF. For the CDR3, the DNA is TGTGCCAGCAGCTTAAACCCTGCGAGCACAGATACGCAGTATTTT.

CDR3 sequence: CASSLWSGKEQFF. In DNA form, the CDR3 reads TGTGCCAGCAGTTTATGGTCGGGTAAAGAGCAGTTCTTC. This chain joins TRBV27 and TRBJ2-1; no definite D call. The CDR3 is 13 amino acids. Looked up from germline, CDR1 is MNHEY and CDR2 is SMNVEV (reference sequence). The V end was cut by 1 base, the J end by 10 bases, with 11 bases between.